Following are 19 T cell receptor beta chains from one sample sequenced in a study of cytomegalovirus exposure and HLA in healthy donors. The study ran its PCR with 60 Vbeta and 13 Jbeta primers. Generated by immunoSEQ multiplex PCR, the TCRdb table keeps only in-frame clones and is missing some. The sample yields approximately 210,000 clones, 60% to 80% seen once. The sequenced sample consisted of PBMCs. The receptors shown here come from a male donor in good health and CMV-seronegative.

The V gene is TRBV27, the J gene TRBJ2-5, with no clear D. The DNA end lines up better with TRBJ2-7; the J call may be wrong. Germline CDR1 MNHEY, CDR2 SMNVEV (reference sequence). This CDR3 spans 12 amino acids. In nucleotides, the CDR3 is TGTGCCAGCAGTTTAAACAACTACGAGCAGTACTTC. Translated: CASSLNNYEQYF.

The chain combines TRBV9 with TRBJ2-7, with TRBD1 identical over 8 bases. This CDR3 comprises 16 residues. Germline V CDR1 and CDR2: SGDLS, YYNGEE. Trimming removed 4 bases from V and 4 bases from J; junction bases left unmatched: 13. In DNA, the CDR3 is TGTGCCAGCAGCCTCCACCGGACAGGGACGATATACGAGCAGTACTTC. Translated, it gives CASSLHRTGTIYEQYF.

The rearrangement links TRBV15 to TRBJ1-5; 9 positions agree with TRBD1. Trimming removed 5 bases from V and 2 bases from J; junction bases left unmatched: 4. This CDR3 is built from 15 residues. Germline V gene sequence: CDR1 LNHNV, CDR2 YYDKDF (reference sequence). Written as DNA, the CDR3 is TGTGCCACCAGCCCGGGGGACAGGGGCAATCAGCCCCAGCATTTT. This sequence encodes CATSPGDRGNQPQHF. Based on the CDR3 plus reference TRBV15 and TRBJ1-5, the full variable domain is DAMVIQNPRYQVTQFGKPVTLSCSQTLNHNVMYWYQQKSSQAPKLLFHYYDKDFNNEADTPDNFQSRRPNTSFCFLDIRSPGLGDTAMYLCATSPGDRGNQPQHFGDGTRLSIL.

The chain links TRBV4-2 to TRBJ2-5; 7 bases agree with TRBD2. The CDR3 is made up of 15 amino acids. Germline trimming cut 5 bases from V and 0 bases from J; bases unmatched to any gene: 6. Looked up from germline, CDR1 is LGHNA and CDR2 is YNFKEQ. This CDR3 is CASSGRGGDQETQYF. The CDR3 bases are TGTGCCAGCAGCGGGCGTGGGGGGGACCAAGAGACCCAGTACTTC.

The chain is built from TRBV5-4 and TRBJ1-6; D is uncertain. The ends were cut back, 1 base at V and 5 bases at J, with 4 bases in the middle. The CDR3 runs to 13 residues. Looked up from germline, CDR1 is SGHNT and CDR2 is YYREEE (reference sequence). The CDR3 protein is CASSLPDNSPLHF. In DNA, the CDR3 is TGTGCCAGCAGCTTGCCAGATAATTCACCCCTCCACTTT.

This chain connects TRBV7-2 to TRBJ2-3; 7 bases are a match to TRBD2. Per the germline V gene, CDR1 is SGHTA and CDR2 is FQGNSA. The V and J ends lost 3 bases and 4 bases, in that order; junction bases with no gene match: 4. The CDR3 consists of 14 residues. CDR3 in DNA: TGTGCCAGCAGCTTCCGGACTAGAGCAGATACGCAGTATTTT. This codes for CASSFRTRADTQYF.

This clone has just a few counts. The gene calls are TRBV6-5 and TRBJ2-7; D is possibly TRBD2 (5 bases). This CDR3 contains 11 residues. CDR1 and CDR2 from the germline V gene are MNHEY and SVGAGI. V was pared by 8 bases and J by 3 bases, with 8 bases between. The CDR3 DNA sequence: TGTGCCAGCTCCCGGGGCTACGAGCAGTACTTC. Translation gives CASSRGYEQYF.

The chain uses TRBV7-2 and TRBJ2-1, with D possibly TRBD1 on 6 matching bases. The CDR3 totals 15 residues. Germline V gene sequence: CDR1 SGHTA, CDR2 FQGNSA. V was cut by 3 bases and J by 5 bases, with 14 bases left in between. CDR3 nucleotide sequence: TGTGCCAGCAGCTTGCGACAGGCAGATGACAATGAGCAGTTCTTC. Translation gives CASSLRQADDNEQFF. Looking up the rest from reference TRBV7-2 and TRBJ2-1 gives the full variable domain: GAGVSQSPSNKVTEKGKDVELRCDPISGHTALYWYRQSLGQGLEFLIYFQGNSAPDKSGLPSDRFSAERTGGSVSTLTIQRTQQEDSAVYLCASSLRQADDNEQFFGPGTRLTVL.

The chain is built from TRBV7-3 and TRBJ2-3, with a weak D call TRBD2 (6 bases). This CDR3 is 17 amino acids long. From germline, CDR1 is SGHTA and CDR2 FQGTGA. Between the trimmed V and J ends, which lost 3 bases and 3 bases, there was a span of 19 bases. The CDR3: CASSFFGGSGRTDTQYF. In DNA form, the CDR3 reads TGTGCCAGCAGCTTCTTTGGAGGTTCAGGGAGGACAGATACGCAGTATTTT.

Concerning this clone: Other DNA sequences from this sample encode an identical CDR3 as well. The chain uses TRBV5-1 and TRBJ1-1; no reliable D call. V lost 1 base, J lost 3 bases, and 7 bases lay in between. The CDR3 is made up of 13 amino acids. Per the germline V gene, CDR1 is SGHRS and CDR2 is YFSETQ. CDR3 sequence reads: CASSLLGDTEAFF. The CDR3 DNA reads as TGCGCCAGCAGCTTGCTGGGCGACACTGAAGCTTTCTTT.

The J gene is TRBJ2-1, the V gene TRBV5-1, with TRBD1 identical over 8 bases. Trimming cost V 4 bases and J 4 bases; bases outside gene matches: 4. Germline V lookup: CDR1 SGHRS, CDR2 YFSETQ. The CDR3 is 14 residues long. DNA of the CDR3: TGCGCCAGCAGCCAGGACAGGGATTACAATGAGCAGTTCTTC. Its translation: CASSQDRDYNEQFF. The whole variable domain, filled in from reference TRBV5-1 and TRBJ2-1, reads KAGVTQTPRYLIKTRGQQVTLSCSPISGHRSVSWYQQTPGQGLQFLFEYFSETQRNKGNFPGRFSGRQFSNSRSEMNVSTLELGDSALYLCASSQDRDYNEQFFGPGTRLTVL.

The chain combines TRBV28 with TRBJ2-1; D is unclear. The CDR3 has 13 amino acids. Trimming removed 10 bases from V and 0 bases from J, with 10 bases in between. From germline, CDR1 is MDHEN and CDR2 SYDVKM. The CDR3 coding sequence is TGTGCCACCCTGCTGCGCTCCTACAATGAGCAGTTCTTC. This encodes CATLLRSYNEQFF.

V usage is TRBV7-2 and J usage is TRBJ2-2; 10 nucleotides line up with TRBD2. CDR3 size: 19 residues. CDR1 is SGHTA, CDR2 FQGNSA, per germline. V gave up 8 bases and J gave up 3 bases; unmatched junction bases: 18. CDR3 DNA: TGTGCCAGCTACAACGGAGCGGGGGGGCCAGTAAAGGACACCGGGGAGCTGTTTTTT. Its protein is CASYNGAGGPVKDTGELFF.

DNA for the CDR3: TGTGCCAGTCCGACAGGGACCCTCTCTTACGAGCAGTACTTC. Translated: CASPTGTLSYEQYF. The chain is built from TRBV7-9 and TRBJ2-7, with 7 nucleotides matching TRBD1. This CDR3 region has 14 residues. Trimming cost V 9 bases and J 4 bases; bases outside gene matches: 12. Germline V CDR1 and CDR2: SEHNR, FQNEAQ (reference sequence).

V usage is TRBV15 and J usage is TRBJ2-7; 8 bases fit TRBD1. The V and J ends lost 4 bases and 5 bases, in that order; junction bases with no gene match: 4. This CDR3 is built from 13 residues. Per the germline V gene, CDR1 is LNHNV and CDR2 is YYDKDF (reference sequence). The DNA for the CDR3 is TGTGCCACCAGCACCGACAGGGGCCACGAGCAGTACTTC. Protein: CATSTDRGHEQYF.

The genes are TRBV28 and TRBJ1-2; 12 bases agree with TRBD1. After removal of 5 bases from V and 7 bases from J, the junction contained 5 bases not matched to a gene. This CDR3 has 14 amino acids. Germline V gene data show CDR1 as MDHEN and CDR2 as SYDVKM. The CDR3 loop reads CASSLQGQGAGYTF. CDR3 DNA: TGTGCCAGCAGTCTCCAGGGACAGGGGGCTGGCTACACCTTC.

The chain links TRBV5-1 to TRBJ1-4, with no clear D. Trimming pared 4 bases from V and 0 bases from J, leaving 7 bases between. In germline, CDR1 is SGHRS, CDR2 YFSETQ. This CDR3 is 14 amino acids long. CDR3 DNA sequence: TGCGCCAGCAGCGACACCCCAACTAATGAAAAACTGTTTTTT. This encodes CASSDTPTNEKLFF.

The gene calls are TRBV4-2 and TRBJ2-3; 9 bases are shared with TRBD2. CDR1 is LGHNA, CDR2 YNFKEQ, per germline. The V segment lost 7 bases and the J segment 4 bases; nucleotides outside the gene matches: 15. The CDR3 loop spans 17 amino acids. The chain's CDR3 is CASNPGIAGAGADTQYF. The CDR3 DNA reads TGTGCCAGCAACCCGGGAATAGCGGGGGCAGGGGCAGATACGCAGTATTTT.

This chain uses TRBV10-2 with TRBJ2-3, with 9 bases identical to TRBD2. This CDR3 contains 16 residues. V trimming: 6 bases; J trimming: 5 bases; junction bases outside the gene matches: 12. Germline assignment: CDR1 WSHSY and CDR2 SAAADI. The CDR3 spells CASSPRGAGGLDTQYF. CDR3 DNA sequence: TGCGCCAGCAGCCCACGTGGGGCGGGGGGGTTAGATACGCAGTATTTT.